Sequencing of this T cell receptor (beta chain) was carried out in a study of blood T cell repertoires in COVID-19. Study overall: Material from acute and convalescent COVID-19 was sourced from the United States, Italy and Spain. From T cells, B-cell-depleted T cells, or PBMCs came the material, which was cDNA or gDNA.

V shed 5 bases, J shed 3 bases, and the junction held 7 bases outside the gene matches. Germline V lookup: CDR1 LNHDA, CDR2 SQIVND (reference sequence). This CDR3 is built from 14 residues. In the authors' workflow: Amplification from reference gene primers served as the basis for estimated nucleated cell counts. The data were produced by immunoSEQ multiplex PCR, yet TCRdb's version contains in-frame clones alone and is incomplete. For V, J and clone size, that table is used; D and trimming come from the DNA. The sample lists 470,000 or so clones, around nine tenths occurring once. Sequencing used peripheral blood. This sequence originates from a woman in her 30s with acute or convalescent COVID-19. The V and J genes are TRBV19 and TRBJ2-7; 7 bases match TRBD1. CDR3 sequence reads: CASSLRTGHYEQYF. CDR3 nucleotides: TGTGCCAGTAGTCTTAGGACAGGACACTACGAGCAGTACTTC.